One sample yielded the 28 T cell receptor beta chains listed below, sequenced in a study of OX40 agonist ivuxolimab in advanced cancers. The table came from immunoSEQ multiplex PCR; TCRdb's copy has only in-frame clones and leaves some out. This sample has 77,000 or so clones, with over 85% found just once. The sample consisted of CD4+ or CD8+ T cells sorted from blood, taken in a trial of the OX40 agonist ivuxolimab. These receptor sequences come from an adult with an advanced solid tumor such as melanoma, head and neck, liver or kidney cancer.

Only one count was recorded for this clone. J is TRBJ2-3 and V is TRBV15; perhaps TRBD2 as D (5 bases). The germline V and J ends were trimmed by 8 bases and 0 bases, with 15 bases remaining between them. CDR3 length: 15 residues. Germline assignment: CDR1 LNHNV and CDR2 YYDKDF (reference sequence). In DNA form, the CDR3 reads TGTGCCACCCGTAGGACGGGAACTAGCACAGATACGCAGTATTTT. Translating gives CATRRTGTSTDTQYF.

The chain carries TRBV28 and TRBJ1-1, with a tentative D call TRBD1 (5 bases). CDR3 length: 12 amino acids. Germline-derived CDR1 and CDR2 are MDHEN and SYDVKM. V shed 3 bases and J shed 9 bases, with 11 bases lying between them. CDR3 coding DNA: TGTGCCAGCAGTTTGGTAGGGACGCAAGCTTTCTTT. This sequence encodes CASSLVGTQAFF.

The V call is TRBV4-1, the J call TRBJ2-3; D call uncertain. Trimming removed 4 bases at V and 5 bases at J, with 10 bases between. The CDR3 sequence is 13 residues long. Germline V lookup: CDR1 MGHRA, CDR2 YSYEKL. The CDR3 nucleotides are TGCGCCAGCAGCCTACAGACCGGAGATACGCAGTATTTT. Translation: CASSLQTGDTQYF.

V is TRBV18 and J is TRBJ2-7, with 12 positions matching TRBD1. The J segment lost 2 bases and the V segment lost 3 bases, leaving 2 bases of the junction unmatched. The CDR3 contains 15 residues. CDR1 KGHSH and CDR2 LQKENI come from the germline V gene. This CDR3 reads CASSPGTGGPYEQYF. The DNA of the CDR3 is TGTGCCAGCTCACCCGGGACAGGGGGCCCCTACGAGCAGTACTTC. The full variable domain, with the rest looked up from reference TRBV18 and TRBJ2-7, is NAGVMQNPRHLVRRRGQEARLRCSPMKGHSHVYWYRQLPEEGLKFMVYLQKENIIDESGMPKERFSAEFPKEGPSILRIQQVVRGDSAAYFCASSPGTGGPYEQYFGPGTRLTVT.

The V and J genes are TRBV5-1 and TRBJ2-7; D gene unclear. CDR1 SGHRS and CDR2 YFSETQ come from the germline V gene. Trimming shortened V by 4 bases and J by 1 base, and 12 bases separated the two germline ends. The CDR3 consists of 14 residues. CDR3 residues: CASSPRTVSYEQYF. The CDR3 DNA reads as TGCGCCAGCAGCCCGAGGACGGTTTCCTACGAGCAGTACTTC.

The chain employs TRBV7-2 and TRBJ1-2, with D unclear. Per the germline V gene, CDR1 is SGHTA and CDR2 is FQGNSA. The CDR3 spans 15 residues. V was trimmed by 0 bases and J by 2 bases, leaving 10 bases between them. DNA for the CDR3: TGTGCCAGCAGCTTAGCGTTCGATACGAACTATGGCTACACCTTC. As protein: CASSLAFDTNYGYTF.

The rearrangement links TRBV6-1 to TRBJ1-2; 8 bases fit TRBD1. Germline V gives CDR1 MNHNS, CDR2 SASEGT. V lost 2 bases, J lost 6 bases, and 5 bases stayed unmatched. The CDR3 is made up of 14 amino acids. CDR3 amino acids: CASSELYRGNGYTF. CDR3 in DNA: TGTGCCAGCAGTGAATTATACAGGGGGAATGGCTACACCTTC.

The chain couples TRBV5-1 to TRBJ2-5; 11 positions match TRBD2. CDR1 is SGHRS, CDR2 YFSETQ, per germline. The CDR3 is 15 amino acids. Germline trimming cut 0 bases from V and 4 bases from J; bases unmatched to any gene: 2. CDR3 loop: CASSLGLAGGETQYF. The CDR3 nucleotides read TGCGCCAGCAGCTTGGGTCTAGCGGGAGGAGAGACCCAGTACTTC.

As for this clone: The same CDR3 also results from other DNA sequences found in this sample. The rearrangement uses TRBV30 and TRBJ2-2; a possible D gene is TRBD2 (5 bases). There are 13 residues in the CDR3. CDR1 GTSNPN and CDR2 SVGIG come from the germline V gene (reference sequence). Trimming took off 1 base at V and 6 bases at J, with 9 bases between the two ends. The CDR3 bases are TGTGCCTGGAGTGCCACTAGGCCCGGGGAGCTGTTTTTT. This gives the protein CAWSATRPGELFF.

The J gene is TRBJ2-5, the V gene TRBV2, with D maybe TRBD2 (6 bases). In germline, CDR1 is SNHLY, CDR2 FYNNEI. The CDR3 has 14 amino acids. V lost 6 bases and J 5 bases, leaving 16 bases between the germline ends. The CDR3 is CASREGPRPETQYF. The CDR3 nucleotides are TGTGCCAGCAGGGAGGGACCGCGGCCCGAGACCCAGTACTTC.

The chain's CDR3 is CASSQGTSNNSPLHF. The CDR3 DNA reads TGCGCCAGCAGCCAAGGGACGTCTAATAATTCACCCCTCCACTTT. This chain connects TRBV5-1 to TRBJ1-6; tentatively, D is TRBD1 (5 bases). CDR3 length equals 15 residues. The V end was cut by 4 bases, the J end by 5 bases, with 13 bases between. The V gene's germline CDR1 is SGHRS and CDR2 YFSETQ.

The gene calls are TRBV5-1 and TRBJ2-1; no reliable D call. The V gene lost 1 base and the J gene lost 8 bases, with 7 bases spanning the gap. CDR1 SGHRS and CDR2 YFSETQ come from the germline V gene. The CDR3 contains 12 residues. This CDR3 reads CASSLLAYEQFF. CDR3 coding DNA: TGCGCCAGCAGCTTGCTCGCTTATGAGCAGTTCTTC.

The chain is built from TRBV4-3 and TRBJ1-2; 7 bases align to TRBD1. The CDR3 sequence is 14 residues long. The V gene's germline CDR1 is LGHNA and CDR2 YSLEER. Trimming cost V 0 bases and J 4 bases; bases outside gene matches: 2. The CDR3 sequence: CASSQDRGPYGYTF. The CDR3 DNA is TGCGCCAGCAGCCAAGATAGGGGGCCCTATGGCTACACCTTC.

The chain links TRBV14 to TRBJ2-7; a weak D match, TRBD2 (6 bases). The germline gives CDR1 SGHDN, CDR2 FVKESK. This CDR3 is built from 16 residues. Trimming took off 0 bases at V and 0 bases at J, with 12 bases between the two ends. The CDR3 reads CASSQDGSGSSYEQYF. The DNA of the CDR3 is TGTGCCAGCAGCCAAGATGGTAGCGGAAGCTCCTACGAGCAGTACTTC.

This clone was detected only once. This chain's CDR3 is CASSSLMGRKLFF. The DNA of the CDR3 is TGTGCCAGCAGTTCACTGATGGGACGAAAACTGTTTTTT. V gene TRBV28 combines with J gene TRBJ1-4, with D perhaps TRBD1 (5 bases). Germline CDR1 MDHEN, CDR2 SYDVKM. This CDR3 has 13 residues. Trimming took 4 bases from V and 10 from J, leaving 13 bases between them.

In its sample, this clone was seen once. V usage is TRBV5-1 and J usage is TRBJ2-1; TRBD2 matches at 11 bases. Germline values: CDR1 SGHRS, CDR2 YFSETQ. CDR3 length: 17 residues. V gave up 0 bases and J gave up 9 bases; unmatched junction bases: 11. The CDR3 loop reads CASSLVVAGGITSEQFF. For the CDR3, the DNA is TGCGCCAGCAGCTTGGTTGTAGCGGGAGGGATTACATCTGAGCAGTTCTTC.

The V gene is TRBV19, the J gene TRBJ2-7; a possible D gene is TRBD1 (7 bases). V was shortened by 5 bases and J by 3 bases, with 17 bases between the two germline ends. The CDR3 contains 15 residues. Germline V lookup: CDR1 LNHDA, CDR2 SQIVND (reference sequence). The CDR3 DNA reads as TGTGCCAGTAGTCTCCGACAGGGAGGAAGCTACGAGCAGTACTTC. It is translated as CASSLRQGGSYEQYF.

The chain uses TRBV7-6 and TRBJ2-1, with a tentative D call TRBD2 (5 bases). The germline V gene has CDR1 SGHVS and CDR2 FNYEAQ. The CDR3 loop spans 11 amino acids. V lost 5 bases and J lost 9, with 8 bases in between. CDR3 DNA sequence: TGTGCCAGCAGCGCCCGGGGTGAGCAGTTCTTC. Its translation: CASSARGEQFF.

V and J are TRBV29-1 and TRBJ2-2; 10 nucleotides match TRBD2. This CDR3 has 16 residues. The junction had 12 bases not matched to a gene; V was cut back by 7 bases and J by 4 bases. The germline V gene has CDR1 SQVTM and CDR2 ANQGSEA. CDR3 in DNA: TGCAGCGCGACTAGCGGGCGCTCGAAGGGCACCGGGGAGCTGTTTTTT. It codes for CSATSGRSKGTGELFF.

For the CDR3, the DNA is TGTGCCAGCAGCTTAGATCTCTGGGACGGGGGCTACACCTTC. As protein: CASSLDLWDGGYTF. The chain links TRBV7-2 to TRBJ1-2, with a tentative D call TRBD1 (5 bases). V lost 1 base, J lost 8 bases, and 14 bases lay in between. Germline V gene data show CDR1 as SGHTA and CDR2 as FQGNSA. CDR3 length: 14 amino acids.

This chain joins TRBV7-2 and TRBJ2-3, with a tentative D call TRBD2 (5 bases). The germline V gene has CDR1 SGHTA and CDR2 FQGNSA. V gave up 0 bases and J gave up 5 bases, with 18 bases separating them. This CDR3 is built from 17 residues. In DNA, the CDR3 is TGTGCCAGCAGCTTAGCTCCCGCGGGCAACATTGGAGATACGCAGTATTTT. This translates into CASSLAPAGNIGDTQYF. The entire variable domain, with the rest obtained from reference TRBV7-2 and TRBJ2-3, is as follows: GAGVSQSPSNKVTEKGKDVELRCDPISGHTALYWYRQSLGQGLEFLIYFQGNSAPDKSGLPSDRFSAERTGGSVSTLTIQRTQQEDSAVYLCASSLAPAGNIGDTQYFGPGTRLTVL.

The chain recombines TRBV10-3 with TRBJ1-2; D not certain. Per germline, CDR1 ENHRY and CDR2 SYGVKD. The CDR3 is 13 residues long. V was cut by 10 bases and J by 8 bases, with 20 bases left in between. This CDR3 is CATTGDSTGGYTF. Written as DNA, the CDR3 is TGTGCCACCACGGGTGACTCAACGGGGGGCTACACCTTC.

The chain has TRBV2 and TRBJ1-1; 9 nucleotides line up with TRBD1. V lost 5 bases, J lost 1 base, and 2 bases stayed unmatched. The CDR3 consists of 14 residues. Germline values: CDR1 SNHLY, CDR2 FYNNEI. The CDR3, as DNA: TGTGCCAGCAGTATGGGACAGGGGAACACTGAAGCTTTCTTT. Translated: CASSMGQGNTEAFF.

The sample holds one count of this clone. The chain recombines TRBV28 with TRBJ1-2, with D possibly matching TRBD1 (6 bases). CDR1 is MDHEN, CDR2 SYDVKM, per germline. Trimming shortened V by 1 base and J by 5 bases, and 11 bases separated the two germline ends. The length of the CDR3 is 14 residues. CDR3 sequence (DNA): TGTGCCAGCAGTTTATTGGGGGCGGAATATGGCTACACCTTC. Amino acids: CASSLLGAEYGYTF.

The DNA for the CDR3 is TGTGCCATCAGGGAAATTATTACGAACACTGAAGCTTTCTTT. Translated, it gives CAIREIITNTEAFF. The V call is TRBV10-3, the J call TRBJ1-1, with unresolved D. Trimming took off 6 bases at V and 1 base at J, with 12 bases between the two ends. This CDR3 has 14 residues. Germline CDR1 ENHRY, CDR2 SYGVKD.

This clone was seen only once. This chain connects TRBV28 to TRBJ1-3, with D perhaps TRBD1 (6 bases). Germline-derived CDR1 and CDR2 are MDHEN and SYDVKM. Trimming removed 5 bases from V and 3 bases from J, with 17 bases in between. The CDR3 covers 16 residues. The DNA of the CDR3 is TGTGCCAGCAGTCCAACCCCAGGGGTTTATGGAAACACCATATATTTT. It yields the protein CASSPTPGVYGNTIYF.

A single count supports this clone. The chain links TRBV7-7 to TRBJ2-3; TRBD1 matches 7 bases. Germline V CDR1 and CDR2: SSHAT, FNYEAQ (reference sequence). After removal of 3 bases from V and 2 bases from J, the junction contained 2 bases not matched to a gene. The CDR3 is 14 residues long. The CDR3 loop is CASSLTGTTDTQYF. Written as DNA, the CDR3 is TGTGCCAGCAGCTTGACAGGGACCACAGATACGCAGTATTTT. The whole variable domain, remainder taken from reference TRBV7-7 and TRBJ2-3, is GAGVSQSPRYKVTKRGQDVTLRCDPISSHATLYWYQQALGQGPEFLTYFNYEAQPDKSGLPSDRFSAERPEGSISTLTIQRTEQRDSAMYRCASSLTGTTDTQYFGPGTRLTVL.

This chain joins TRBV19 and TRBJ2-1; TRBD2 aligns across 12 bases. V lost 2 bases and J lost 6; bases outside the gene matches: 2. Looked up from germline, CDR1 is LNHDA and CDR2 is SQIVND (reference sequence). The CDR3 loop spans 15 amino acids. The CDR3 reads CASSITGLAGNEQFF. The CDR3 DNA is TGTGCCAGTAGTATAACGGGACTAGCGGGCAATGAGCAGTTCTTC.